Presented here are 16 T cell receptor beta chains from one specimen sequenced in a study of beta chain features in type 1 diabetes. These receptors' targets are unknown. Study-wide points: TCRB CDR3 length was moderately but significantly reduced in all four CD4+ subsets of Type 1 diabetes patients.

TCRB transcripts that were expressed got sequenced, as all of the isolated RNA had been reverse transcribed. This table comes from immunoSEQ multiplex PCR, and its TCRdb copy is limited to in-frame clones, with some not included. The sample contains 500,000 to 650,000 clones, roughly an eighth of which appear only once. Sequenced sample: naive CD4+ T cells from blood. The receptors were sampled from a man aged 25 to 40 with type 1 diabetes.

The chain carries TRBV5-1 and TRBJ1-6, with 7 bases identical to TRBD1. Germline V gene sequence: CDR1 SGHRS, CDR2 YFSETQ. V lost 0 bases, J lost 10 bases, and 7 bases stayed unmatched. The CDR3 is made up of 15 amino acids. The CDR3 region has the DNA TGCGCCAGCAGCTTGGATCAGACAGGGAACTCACCCCTCCACTTT. It is translated as CASSLDQTGNSPLHF.

This sequence joins TRBV7-3 and TRBJ2-5; TRBD2 matches 10 bases. Trimming cost V 2 bases and J 5 bases; bases outside gene matches: 8. The CDR3 has 16 residues. Germline V gene data show CDR1 as SGHTA and CDR2 as FQGTGA. CDR3 sequence reads: CASSLGPLAGHETQYF. The CDR3 DNA sequence: TGTGCCAGCAGCTTAGGGCCACTAGCGGGGCACGAGACCCAGTACTTC. Based on the CDR3 plus reference TRBV7-3 and TRBJ2-5, the full variable domain is GAGVSQTPSNKVTEKGKYVELRCDPISGHTALYWYRQSLGQGPEFLIYFQGTGAADDSGLPNDRFFAVRPEGSVSTLKIQRTERGDSAVYLCASSLGPLAGHETQYFGPGTRLLVL.

This clone turned up a few times. CDR3 sequence: CASSRAGTQYEQYF. The CDR3 region has the DNA TGTGCCAGCAGTCGCGCCGGGACCCAATACGAGCAGTACTTC. This chain connects TRBV6-5 to TRBJ2-7; D might be TRBD1 or TRBD2, each matching 5 bases. CDR3 length: 14 residues. V lost 5 bases to trimming and J lost 4 bases, with 15 bases between them. Germline CDR1 and CDR2: MNHEY and SVGAGI.

In this sample, this clone turned up a few times. The chain has TRBV30 and TRBJ1-6, with a weak D call TRBD1 (6 bases). The CDR3 has 17 residues. Trimming took off 2 bases at V and 6 bases at J, with 20 bases between the two ends. Germline assignment: CDR1 GTSNPN and CDR2 SVGIG (reference sequence). The chain's CDR3 is CAWSLAGTQTSNSPLHF. CDR3 coding DNA: TGTGCCTGGAGTCTTGCCGGGACACAAACCTCTAATTCACCCCTCCACTTT.

This clone was observed a handful of times. V and J are TRBV14 and TRBJ2-5; D possibly corresponds to TRBD1 (6 bases). V dropped 3 bases and J dropped 2 bases, with 13 bases sitting between them. There are 15 residues in the CDR3. The germline V gene has CDR1 SGHDN and CDR2 FVKESK. CDR3 residues: CASSHRAGEQETQYF. For the CDR3, the DNA is TGTGCCAGCAGCCACCGAGCAGGGGAACAAGAGACCCAGTACTTC.

Only a few counts were recorded for this clone. V usage is TRBV15 and J usage is TRBJ2-5, with D hard to call. CDR1 LNHNV and CDR2 YYDKDF come from the germline V gene (reference sequence). V was pared by 3 bases and J by 4 bases, with 9 bases between. The CDR3 is 13 residues long. The CDR3, as DNA: TGTGCCACCAGCAGTCCAAATCTAGAGACCCAGTACTTC. It translates to CATSSPNLETQYF.

This clone occurred a few times. The V and J genes are TRBV7-8 and TRBJ2-2, with D unresolved. Trimming took off 0 bases at V and 4 bases at J, with 15 bases between the two ends. Per the germline V gene, CDR1 is SGHVS and CDR2 is FQNEAQ. The CDR3 is 17 residues long. CDR3 residues: CASSLAPRSSTTGELFF. CDR3 sequence (DNA): TGTGCCAGCAGCTTAGCGCCCCGGAGTTCGACCACCGGGGAGCTGTTTTTT.

The rearrangement links TRBV6-5 to TRBJ1-2; D uncertain. Germline V lookup: CDR1 MNHEY, CDR2 SVGAGI. This CDR3 is 13 amino acids long. Trimming took 0 bases from V and 8 from J, leaving 10 bases between them. CDR3 in DNA: TGTGCCAGCAGTTACTCTGGACGTGGGGGCTACACCTTC. Amino acids: CASSYSGRGGYTF.

This clone has more than one count but fewer than ten. This chain connects TRBV2 to TRBJ1-2; D possibly corresponds to TRBD1 (5 bases). Per the germline V gene, CDR1 is SNHLY and CDR2 is FYNNEI. The CDR3 contains 12 residues. Trimming shortened V by 4 bases and J by 5 bases, and 8 bases separated the two germline ends. The CDR3, as DNA: TGTGCCAGCAGTGGGGACGTATATGGCTACACCTTC. Its translation is CASSGDVYGYTF.

The sample holds a few counts of this clone. This sample also contains other DNA sequences that code for the same CDR3. The chain combines TRBV9 with TRBJ2-3; no definite D call. The CDR3 consists of 13 residues. V was clipped by 2 bases and J by 2 bases, with 6 bases between them. The germline gives CDR1 SGDLS, CDR2 YYNGEE. The CDR3 spells CASSVLSTDTQYF. DNA of the CDR3: TGTGCCAGCAGCGTCCTTTCCACAGATACGCAGTATTTT.

This clone was recorded a few times. The chain has TRBV30 and TRBJ2-5; 9 positions agree with TRBD1. CDR3 size: 15 residues. With 1 base clipped from V and 3 bases from J, the junction kept 6 bases outside the gene matches. Germline assignment: CDR1 GTSNPN and CDR2 SVGIG (reference sequence). CDR3 nucleotide sequence: TGTGCCTGGAGTGACTGGACAGGGGCAGAAGAGACCCAGTACTTC. It codes for CAWSDWTGAEETQYF.

This clone was seen only a few times. The V call is TRBV7-2, the J call TRBJ2-7, with 7 positions matching TRBD1. V was clipped by 4 bases and J by 1 base; unmatched bases: 13. The CDR3 is 17 amino acids. The germline V gene encodes CDR1 SGHTA and CDR2 FQGNSA. DNA of the CDR3: TGTGCCAGCAGCTCCCTCACGGCCGGGACAGAATCCTACGAGCAGTACTTC. Translating it yields CASSSLTAGTESYEQYF.

The genes are TRBV10-2 and TRBJ1-6, with a weak D call TRBD1 (5 bases). From germline, CDR1 is WSHSY and CDR2 SAAADI. The V gene lost 3 bases and the J gene lost 8 bases, with 14 bases spanning the gap. The CDR3 totals 15 residues. CDR3 amino acids: CASSDQRGWDSPLHF. The CDR3 coding sequence is TGCGCCAGCAGTGATCAAAGGGGCTGGGATTCACCCCTCCACTTT.

This clone has just a few counts. The chain recombines TRBV6-5 with TRBJ1-1, with D unclear. The CDR3 has 15 residues. Germline V gene lookup returns CDR1 MNHEY and CDR2 SVGAGI. Trimming removed 0 bases at V and 2 bases at J, with 10 bases between. Here the CDR3 reads CASSYSTKINTEAFF. The DNA for the CDR3 is TGTGCCAGCAGTTACTCTACGAAGATCAACACTGAAGCTTTCTTT.

This rearrangement joins TRBV4-3 to TRBJ2-2, with D maybe TRBD2 (6 bases). The germline CDR1 and CDR2 sequences are LGHNA and YSLEER. V lost 3 bases to trimming and J lost 6 bases, with 14 bases between them. The CDR3 contains 15 residues. This chain's CDR3 is CASSHGLLLPGELFF. CDR3 nucleotides: TGCGCCAGCAGCCACGGACTACTGCTCCCCGGGGAGCTGTTTTTT.

This clone was observed a few times. This CDR3 is CASSFHSDGNLRQYF. The CDR3 DNA reads TGTGCCAGCAGTTTCCACTCGGACGGGAACTTAAGGCAGTATTTT. The rearrangement links TRBV28 to TRBJ2-3; D possibly corresponds to TRBD2 (5 bases). The germline V gene has CDR1 MDHEN and CDR2 SYDVKM. The CDR3 totals 15 residues. V dropped 3 bases and J dropped 11 bases, with 21 bases sitting between them.